Below, 22 T cell receptor beta chains from the same sample are listed, as sequenced in a study of shared clonotypes between healthy human individuals. Terminally differentiated effector memory CD45RA+ cells were excluded from the naive CD8 cells, which were CD45RO-negative and positively selected for CCR7. Assay: immunoSEQ multiplex PCR; the TCRdb copy retains only in-frame clones and omits some. The table lists about 2.2 million clones, approximately 94% of them singletons. Specimen: naive CD8+ T cells from PBMCs. The receptor set was obtained from a young man in good health. Some clones in this sample may be carry-over from other donors' samples.

V and J are TRBV10-3 and TRBJ2-3; D might be TRBD2 (5 bases). This CDR3 spans 14 amino acids. From germline, CDR1 is ENHRY and CDR2 SYGVKD. Deletions cut 3 bases from V and 2 bases from J, with 9 bases between. The CDR3 sequence is CAISDAGTTDTQYF. The CDR3 DNA reads TGTGCCATCAGTGACGCGGGCACCACAGATACGCAGTATTTT.

The chain combines TRBV28 with TRBJ2-5, with 7 bases matching TRBD1. The CDR3 covers 15 residues. V lost 6 bases to trimming and J lost 4 bases; unmatched junction nucleotides: 11. The germline V gene encodes CDR1 MDHEN and CDR2 SYDVKM. The CDR3 here is CASRLLDRKGETQYF. CDR3 DNA sequence: TGTGCCAGCAGACTCTTGGACAGGAAAGGAGAGACCCAGTACTTC.

The genes are TRBV6-1 and TRBJ2-7; D tentatively reads TRBD1 or TRBD2 (6 bases each). V was shortened by 6 bases and J by 2 bases, with 17 bases between the two germline ends. The CDR3 loop spans 15 amino acids. Germline CDR1 reads MNHNS; CDR2 reads SASEGT. CDR3 sequence reads: CASRDLGGIAYEQYF. In DNA, the CDR3 is TGTGCCAGCAGAGACTTAGGGGGGATCGCCTACGAGCAGTACTTC.

This rearrangement joins TRBV28 to TRBJ2-3; D is ambiguous. Trimming removed 3 bases at V and 1 base at J, with 14 bases between. The CDR3 totals 16 residues. Germline loops: CDR1 MDHEN, CDR2 SYDVKM. Written as DNA, the CDR3 is TGTGCCAGCAGTTTCGAGATAAGCACTCGCACAGATACGCAGTATTTT. As protein: CASSFEISTRTDTQYF.

Concerning this clone: Other nucleotide sequences from this sample produce the same CDR3. This chain connects TRBV6-5 to TRBJ2-7; weak D call: TRBD2 (5 bases). The CDR3 loop spans 14 amino acids. Germline assignment: CDR1 MNHEY and CDR2 SVGAGI. V gave up 4 bases and J gave up 0 bases, with 10 bases separating them. CDR3 nucleotides: TGTGCCAGCAGTTTTGGACTGAGCTCCTACGAGCAGTACTTC. This translates into CASSFGLSSYEQYF.

This clone was recorded once. The chain is built from TRBV6-1 and TRBJ1-1, with D perhaps TRBD1 (5 bases). The germline V and J ends were trimmed by 10 bases and 5 bases, with 14 bases remaining between them. This CDR3 spans 12 amino acids. The germline V gene encodes CDR1 MNHNS and CDR2 SASEGT. The CDR3: CATWGDGTEAFF. In DNA form, the CDR3 reads TGTGCCACCTGGGGGGATGGAACTGAAGCTTTCTTT.

The rearrangement uses TRBV27 and TRBJ1-1; 8 nucleotides match TRBD1. V dropped 7 bases and J dropped 6; count of bases not matched to a gene: 4. This CDR3 spans 12 amino acids. Germline CDR1 is MNHEY and CDR2 is SMNVEV (reference sequence). The CDR3 protein is CASNTGGAEAFF. The CDR3 nucleotides are TGTGCCAGCAATACAGGGGGGGCTGAAGCTTTCTTT.

The chain joins TRBV6-5 to TRBJ2-7; no definite D call. Germline assignment: CDR1 MNHEY and CDR2 SVGAGI. Trimming stripped 4 bases from V and 0 bases from J, with 10 bases between. The CDR3 covers 14 residues. CDR3 sequence: CASSWDGNSYEQYF. DNA for the CDR3: TGTGCCAGCAGTTGGGATGGGAACTCCTACGAGCAGTACTTC.

With regard to this clone: The same CDR3 can be traced to other DNA sequences in this sample. V gene TRBV11-3 combines with J gene TRBJ2-3; D ambiguous. The CDR3 runs 15 residues. CDR1 SGHNT and CDR2 YENEEA come from the germline V gene. V gave up 1 base and J gave up 0 bases, with 8 bases separating them. The DNA for the CDR3 is TGTGCCAGCAGCTTAGGTACAGCCAGCACAGATACGCAGTATTTT. Protein sequence: CASSLGTASTDTQYF. Variable domain in full (rest from reference TRBV11-3 and TRBJ2-3): EAGVVQSPRYKIIEKKQPVAFWCNPISGHNTLYWYLQNLGQGPELLIRYENEEAVDDSQLPKDRFSAERLKGVDSTLKIQPAELGDSAVYLCASSLGTASTDTQYFGPGTRLTVL.

This rearrangement joins TRBV7-8 to TRBJ1-4; D not certain. Germline loops: CDR1 SGHVS, CDR2 FQNEAQ. V was pared by 0 bases and J by 2 bases, with 10 bases between. The CDR3 has 16 residues. The CDR3 here is CASSLALSGTNEKLFF. The CDR3 DNA reads TGTGCCAGCAGCTTAGCCCTCTCCGGTACTAATGAAAAACTGTTTTTT.

The CDR3 DNA follows: TGTGCCAGCAGGATAGCGGGGCATGCCTCCTACGAGCAGTACTTC. Translation gives CASRIAGHASYEQYF. V gene TRBV2 combines with J gene TRBJ2-7; 8 nucleotides agree with TRBD2. This CDR3 is 15 amino acids long. Trimming at V came to 6 bases and at J to 0 bases, leaving 7 bases not matched to a gene. Germline-derived CDR1 and CDR2 are SNHLY and FYNNEI. Full variable domain (remainder filled in from reference TRBV2 and TRBJ2-7): EPEVTQTPSHQVTQMGQEVILRCVPISNHLYFYWYRQILGQKVEFLVSFYNNEISEKSEIFDDQFSVERPDGSNFTLKIRSTKLEDSAMYFCASRIAGHASYEQYFGPGTRLTVT.

The count of this clone is one. J is TRBJ2-1 and V is TRBV4-3; D is uncertain. The CDR3 spans 14 residues. V was clipped by 0 bases and J by 5 bases, with 8 bases between them. Germline-derived CDR1 and CDR2 are LGHNA and YSLEER. The CDR3 bases are TGCGCCAGCAGCCAAGATTCAGAAGACAATGAGCAGTTCTTC. It specifies CASSQDSEDNEQFF.

CDR3 sequence: CASSPGTNRLAKNIQYF. In DNA, the CDR3 is TGTGCCAGCAGCCCCGGGACTAACCGTCTAGCCAAAAACATTCAGTACTTC. V usage is TRBV9 and J usage is TRBJ2-4; 7 bases line up with TRBD2. V shed 4 bases and J 0 bases; nucleotides not matched to a gene: 10. This CDR3 has 17 amino acids. Germline loops: CDR1 SGDLS, CDR2 YYNGEE.

The chain couples TRBV6-6 to TRBJ1-2; 8 bases line up with TRBD1. Germline V gives CDR1 MNHNY, CDR2 SVGAGI (reference sequence). V dropped 1 base and J dropped 6; count of bases not matched to a gene: 7. The CDR3 length is 15 residues. CDR3 sequence: CASSYFRTGSDGYTF. CDR3 DNA: TGTGCCAGCAGTTACTTCAGGACAGGGTCTGATGGCTACACCTTC.

The chain uses TRBV30 and TRBJ2-2; no clear D gene. Germline V CDR1 and CDR2: GTSNPN, SVGIG (reference sequence). The CDR3 runs 16 residues. Trimming took 0 bases from V and 1 from J, leaving 12 bases between them. The CDR3 reads CAWSVREKRNTGELFF. The CDR3 DNA reads as TGTGCCTGGAGTGTACGCGAGAAGCGGAACACCGGGGAGCTGTTTTTT.

This chain joins TRBV18 and TRBJ2-7, with D possibly called TRBD1 or TRBD2 (5 bases each). Looked up from germline, CDR1 is KGHSH and CDR2 is LQKENI. CDR3 length: 12 residues. The V end lost 5 bases, the J end lost 3 bases, and 8 bases lay between the germline ends. The CDR3 DNA reads TGTGCCAGCTCAGGGGACGGCTACGAGCAGTACTTC. Its translation: CASSGDGYEQYF.

This clone has a single count. The chain links TRBV19 to TRBJ2-2; D uncertain. The germline V and J ends were trimmed by 0 bases and 7 bases, with 0 bases remaining between them. The length of the CDR3 is 11 residues. Germline loops: CDR1 LNHDA, CDR2 SQIVND (reference sequence). The CDR3 is CASSIDGELFF. Here the CDR3 DNA reads TGTGCCAGTAGTATAGACGGGGAGCTGTTTTTT.

A few counts support this clone. This chain uses TRBV27 with TRBJ1-2; D may be TRBD1 (6 bases). The CDR3 length is 14 residues. Germline V gene sequence: CDR1 MNHEY, CDR2 SMNVEV (reference sequence). The V end lost 9 bases, the J end lost 4 bases, and 18 bases lay between the germline ends. The DNA of the CDR3 is TGTGCCAGTAGATCTTTGACAGGACTCTATGGCTACACCTTC. Amino acid sequence: CASRSLTGLYGYTF.

Written as DNA, the CDR3 is TGTGCCAGCAGCTCGTTAAATAGCAATCAGCCCCAGCATTTT. Its protein is CASSSLNSNQPQHF. The chain uses TRBV7-9 and TRBJ1-5; no definite D call. Germline V gene sequence: CDR1 SEHNR, CDR2 FQNEAQ (reference sequence). V lost 4 bases and J lost 0, with 7 bases in between. The CDR3 has 14 residues.

The chain has TRBV11-2 and TRBJ2-7, with D tentatively TRBD1 or TRBD2 (6 bases each). Germline CDR1 reads SGHAT; CDR2 reads FQNNGV. The CDR3 has 17 amino acids. The V end lost 4 bases, the J end lost 5 bases, and 24 bases lay between the germline ends. CDR3 protein: CASSSRRVGGFIDEQYF. The DNA of the CDR3 is TGTGCCAGCAGCTCCCGGCGGGTGGGGGGCTTCATCGACGAGCAGTACTTC.

J is TRBJ2-7 and V is TRBV9; tentative D call: TRBD1 (5 bases). V lost 7 bases and J lost 3, with 11 bases in between. The CDR3 covers 12 residues. From germline, CDR1 is SGDLS and CDR2 YYNGEE. CDR3 in DNA: TGTGCCAGCGGGGCAGATGGCTACGAGCAGTACTTC. It yields the protein CASGADGYEQYF.

In its sample, this clone was seen once. This chain links TRBV11-2 with TRBJ2-7; TRBD2 might be the D (7 bases). Deletions cut 5 bases from V and 1 base from J, with 18 bases between. Looked up from germline, CDR1 is SGHAT and CDR2 is FQNNGV. This CDR3 region has 16 residues. The CDR3 DNA reads as TGTGCCAGCAGCCCATGGGGGGGCACAACTTCCTACGAGCAGTACTTC. The encoded protein is CASSPWGGTTSYEQYF.